The rows below give T cell receptor beta chains drawn from one sample of a study of shared clonotypes between healthy human individuals. Produced via immunoSEQ multiplex PCR; TCRdb's table is partial and in-frame only. The table includes over a million clones, around 74% detected once. The sample consisted of memory CD4+ T cells sorted from blood. The receptors here all came from a man younger than 35 in good health. The CDR3 runs from the conserved cysteine through the conserved F or W. Each record gives: J gene, D gene, clone size, V gene, CDR3 DNA, CDR3 protein. D genes are given only for firm matches. Not every row has a clone size; where given, it reads once, few, many or a size class.

TRBJ1-6 | NA | NA | TRBV28 | TGTGCCAGCAGTTCCCCTGGGACCGCGACCTATAATTCACCCCTCCACTTT | CASSSPGTATYNSPLHF
TRBJ1-4 | NA | NA | TRBV29-1 | TGCAGCGTCCGGGCAACTAATGAAAAACTGTTTTTT | CSVRATNEKLFF
TRBJ1-4 | NA | NA | TRBV19 | TGTGCCAGTAGCCCCCCAGCCCGTGAAAAACTGTTTTTT | CASSPPAREKLFF
TRBJ2-1 | NA | NA | TRBV6-5 | TGTGCCAGCAGTTACGCCTCTTTAGGTGAGCAGTTCTTC | CASSYASLGEQFF
TRBJ2-3 | NA | few | TRBV19 | TGTGCCAGTAGTAGACAGACTAGCACAGATACGCAGTATTTT | CASSRQTSTDTQYF
TRBJ2-2 | TRBD1 | few | TRBV13 | TGTGCCAGCAGCGACAGCCGGACAGGGGGCGCGGCCGGGGAGCTGTTTTTT | CASSDSRTGGAAGELFF
TRBJ1-1 | NA | NA | TRBV7-8 | TGTGCCAGCAGCCAAGGGGGGGCCCTTGATAGTGGCACTGAAGCTTTCTTT | CASSQGGALDSGTEAFF
TRBJ2-5 | NA | few | TRBV5-8 | TGTGCCAGCACCTCGGCGAGGGGGACCCAGTACTTC | CASTSARGTQYF
TRBJ1-1 | TRBD1 | NA | TRBV5-1 | TGCGCCAGCAGCCCCACGGCCACAGGGGTTGGGACGGAAGCTTTCTTT | CASSPTATGVGTEAFF
TRBJ2-3 | TRBD1 | NA | TRBV7-9 | TGTGCCAGCAGCCGCTGGGACAGGGCCAGCACAGATACGCAGTATTTT | CASSRWDRASTDTQYF
TRBJ2-5 | NA | NA | TRBV30 | TGTGCCTCCACCAAAGGGACGGTCCAAGAGACCCAGTACTTC | CASTKGTVQETQYF
TRBJ2-5 | TRBD2 | NA | TRBV5-6 | TGTGCCAGCAGCTTCAGGGCGGGAGGAAGGGAGACCCAGTACTTC | CASSFRAGGRETQYF
TRBJ1-6 | NA | NA | TRBV27 | TGTGCCAGCAGTTGGGGACCGCTTAATTCACCCCTCCACTTT | CASSWGPLNSPLHF
TRBJ2-1 | TRBD2 | few | TRBV4-1 | TGCGCCAGCAGCCAAGATCTGTCTAGCGGGGATATAAATGAGCAGTTCTTC | CASSQDLSSGDINEQFF
TRBJ1-3 | NA | NA | TRBV19 | TGTGCCAGTAGTGTCACGGGACTCGGAAACACCATATATTTT | CASSVTGLGNTIYF
TRBJ2-4 | NA | NA | TRBV7-2 | TGTGCCAGCAGCTTACTTCAGGGTTTGTTAGCCAAAAACATTCAGTACTTC | CASSLLQGLLAKNIQYF
TRBJ2-3 | NA | NA | TRBV6-5 | TGTGCCAGCAGGTTCACAGATACGCAGTATTTT | CASRFTDTQYF
TRBJ2-7 | NA | NA | TRBV19 | TGTGCCAGTAGTATAGCCCTAAGGGGCTCCTACGAGCAGTACTTC | CASSIALRGSYEQYF
TRBJ2-2 | NA | NA | TRBV7-2 | TGTGCCAGCAGCCCCGCCACGCGGGTCCCGAACACCGGGGAGCTGTTTTTT | CASSPATRVPNTGELFF
TRBJ2-3 | TRBD1 | NA | TRBV7-7 | TGTGCTAGCAGCTTAGACAGGGAAGATACGCAGTATTTT | CASSLDREDTQYF
TRBJ1-1 | NA | NA | TRBV2 | TGTGCCAGCAGTGTGGGCCGGGGGGCCACTGAAGCTTTCTTT | CASSVGRGATEAFF
TRBJ1-5 | NA | NA | TRBV6-1 | TGTGCCAGCAGTGAAAGGGGGGGGCGCCAGCCCCAGCATTTT | CASSERGGRQPQHF
TRBJ1-4 | TRBD1 | NA | TRBV2 | TGTGCCAGCACCCTGACAGGGGGCTTGACTAATGAAAAACTGTTTTTT | CASTLTGGLTNEKLFF
TRBJ2-3 | NA | NA | TRBV18 | TGTGCCAGCTCACCGATGTCAGGGACCACAGATACGCAGTATTTT | CASSPMSGTTDTQYF
TRBJ1-1 | NA | NA | TRBV30 | TGTGCCTGGAGTGTTTCAGCGAACACTGAAGCTTTCTTT | CAWSVSANTEAFF
TRBJ2-1 | TRBD2 | NA | TRBV10-3 | TGTGCCATCAGTTTTCAAGCGGGGCCGTCCTACAATGAGCAGTTCTTC | CAISFQAGPSYNEQFF
TRBJ2-3 | NA | NA | TRBV6-6 | TGTGCCAGCAGTTACTCTAGGCAGGGTGTAGATACGCAGTATTTT | CASSYSRQGVDTQYF
TRBJ2-4 | NA | NA | TRBV5-4 | TGTGCCAGCACCATCCGGGGATCGGACATTCAGTACTTC | CASTIRGSDIQYF
TRBJ1-2 | TRBD1 | NA | TRBV27 | TGTGCCAGCAGTTCCGGGACAGGGGGCTCGATAAACTATGGCTACACCTTC | CASSSGTGGSINYGYTF
TRBJ2-7 | TRBD2 | NA | TRBV6-1 | TGTGCCAGCAGGTTTAGCGGGAGAGGGAACTACGAGCAGTACTTC | CASRFSGRGNYEQYF
TRBJ1-6 | TRBD1 | NA | TRBV6-6 | TGTGCCAGCAGTTACGGACAGGGGCTTGGGTCACCCCTCCACTTT | CASSYGQGLGSPLHF
TRBJ1-1 | TRBD1 | NA | TRBV27 | TGTGCCAGCAGTCATACCCGACAGGGCCCGAACACTGAAGCTTTCTTT | CASSHTRQGPNTEAFF
TRBJ2-6 | NA | few | TRBV7-9 | TGTGCCAGCAGCTCTCTTTCCTCTGGGGCCAACGTCCTGACTTTC | CASSSLSSGANVLTF
TRBJ2-5 | NA | NA | TRBV7-3 | TGTGCCAGCAGCTTAGGGTTGAAAGAGACCCAGTACTTC | CASSLGLKETQYF
TRBJ1-3 | NA | NA | TRBV30 | TGTGCCTGGAGTCCCCTTAACCGTTTCTCTGGAAACACCATATATTTT | CAWSPLNRFSGNTIYF
TRBJ1-3 | NA | NA | TRBV6-1 | TGTGCCAGCAGTGCGTCGACAGATTATGGAAACACCATATATTTT | CASSASTDYGNTIYF
TRBJ2-1 | NA | many | TRBV6-6 | TGTGCCAGCGAGATTGATGCGAATGAGCAGTTCTTC | CASEIDANEQFF
TRBJ2-3 | NA | NA | TRBV5-1 | TGCGCCAGCAGCTTGTGGGGCACAGATACGCAGTATTTT | CASSLWGTDTQYF
TRBJ2-3 | NA | NA | TRBV30 | TGTGCCTGGACGGGGCGACGCGATACGCAGTATTTT | CAWTGRRDTQYF
TRBJ2-3 | TRBD1 | NA | TRBV29-1 | TGCAGCGTGGCGGGACAGGCTAGCACAGATACGCAGTATTTT | CSVAGQASTDTQYF
TRBJ2-7 | NA | NA | TRBV6-5 | TGTGCCAGCAGTTACGGTTGGACCTACGAGCAGTACTTC | CASSYGWTYEQYF
TRBJ2-3 | TRBD1 | NA | TRBV5-6 | TGTGCCAGCAGCTGGGGACAGGGGGTTGATACGCAGTATTTT | CASSWGQGVDTQYF
TRBJ1-5 | NA | NA | TRBV4-1 | TGCGCCAGCAGCCAAGAGGGGAATAGCAATCAGCCCCAGCATTTT | CASSQEGNSNQPQHF
TRBJ2-7 | NA | NA | TRBV18 | TGTGCCAGCTCACCACTAGACGGGTCCGCCTACGAGCAGTACTTC | CASSPLDGSAYEQYF
TRBJ2-1 | TRBD2 | NA | TRBV27 | TGTGCCAGCCGGGGGGGGGCCAGCTCCTACAATGAGCAGTTCTTC | CASRGGASSYNEQFF